What follows are 32 T cell receptor beta chains derived from one specimen sequenced in a study of CD8 T cells in Susac syndrome. Random hexamers were used to reverse transcribe the RNA input (roughly 0.5 to 1 ug). TCRdb re-called the immunoSEQ multiplex PCR reads with MiXCR, one entry per CDR3 protein. The sample comprises 150,000 to 200,000 distinct CDR3 sequences, 85% to 95% of which are singletons, and 0.099% rests with the top ten. Sequencing was performed on CD4+ T cells from PBMCs. The receptors originated from a human donor with Susac syndrome.

The chain has TRBV24-1 and TRBJ2-2, with TRBD1 matching 7 bases. Trimming took 3 bases from V and 5 from J; bases not matched to a gene: 8. CDR3 length: 16 residues. CDR1 is KGHDR, CDR2 SFDVKD, per germline. The chain's CDR3 is CATSDGTAQTTGELFF. The CDR3 bases are TGTGCCACCAGTGATGGGACAGCCCAAACAACCGGGGAGCTGTTTTTT.

This clonotype has just one count. The chain recombines TRBV30 with TRBJ2-7, with 11 bases aligning to TRBD2. The trim removed 3 bases at V and 3 bases at J, leaving 7 bases unmatched. The germline V gene encodes CDR1 GTSNPN and CDR2 SVGIG (reference sequence). This CDR3 spans 15 amino acids. This chain's CDR3 is CAWSGGLAGIYEQYF. The CDR3 DNA follows: TGTGCCTGGAGCGGCGGACTAGCGGGTATCTACGAGCAGTACTTC.

The chain joins TRBV7-2 to TRBJ1-1; the D gene is possibly TRBD1 (5 bases). V was shortened by 2 bases and J by 0 bases, with 13 bases between the two germline ends. CDR3 length: 16 amino acids. Germline V gene sequence: CDR1 SGHTA, CDR2 FQGNSA. The CDR3 region is CASSLLGGTVNTEAFF. The CDR3 nucleotides are TGTGCCAGCAGCTTACTGGGGGGAACCGTGAACACTGAAGCTTTCTTT.

The chain couples TRBV5-4 to TRBJ2-5; TRBD2 matches at 7 bases. CDR1 is SGHNT and CDR2 is YYREEE in the germline V gene (reference sequence). The J segment lost 2 bases and the V segment lost 4 bases, leaving 11 bases of the junction unmatched. This CDR3 is built from 16 residues. The DNA for the CDR3 is TGTGCCAGCAGCCAGATCCGGTGGGGGGGGCAAGAGACCCAGTACTTC. Its translation: CASSQIRWGGQETQYF. Supplemented by reference TRBV5-4 and TRBJ2-5, the full variable domain reads ETGVTQSPTHLIKTRGQQVTLRCSSQSGHNTVSWYQQALGQGPQFIFQYYREEENGRGNFPPRFSGLQFPNYSSELNVNALELDDSALYLCASSQIRWGGQETQYFGPGTRLLVL.

The rearrangement uses TRBV18 and TRBJ1-1; D remains ambiguous. The CDR3 contains 12 residues. V shed 2 bases and J shed 7 bases, with 8 bases lying between them. From germline, CDR1 is KGHSH and CDR2 LQKENI. Here the CDR3 reads CASSPTTDEAFF. The CDR3 DNA reads TGTGCCAGCTCACCAACGACGGATGAAGCTTTCTTT.

V gene TRBV11-2 combines with J gene TRBJ2-5; D is uncertain. CDR1 is SGHAT and CDR2 is FQNNGV in the germline V gene. V shed 6 bases and J shed 4 bases, with 9 bases lying between them. The CDR3 has 12 residues. The CDR3 sequence: CASSPRPETQYF. The CDR3 bases are TGTGCCAGCAGTCCCCGGCCAGAGACCCAGTACTTC.

The DNA of the CDR3 is TGTGCCAGCAGCCTTCTGCAGGGAGCAGATACGCAGTATTTT. Protein product: CASSLLQGADTQYF. V and J are TRBV3-1 and TRBJ2-3; D may correspond to TRBD1 or TRBD2 (5 bases each). Trimming removed 4 bases from V and 4 bases from J, with 12 bases in between. The CDR3 runs 14 residues. Germline values: CDR1 LGHDT, CDR2 YNNKEL (reference sequence).

The rearrangement links TRBV30 to TRBJ2-3; 15 bases map to TRBD2. The germline V gene has CDR1 GTSNPN and CDR2 SVGIG (reference sequence). The CDR3 has 17 amino acids. After removal of 0 bases from V and 2 bases from J, the junction contained 3 bases not matched to a gene. CDR3 protein: CAWSVGLAGGPTDTQYF. The CDR3 DNA reads as TGTGCCTGGAGTGTCGGACTAGCGGGGGGGCCCACAGATACGCAGTATTTT.

V is TRBV7-2 and J is TRBJ1-4, with TRBD1 matching over 7 bases. Trimming took 3 bases from V and 6 from J; bases not matched to a gene: 4. The CDR3 runs 14 residues. The germline V gene has CDR1 SGHTA and CDR2 FQGNSA. The CDR3 reads CASSFRGEDEKLFF. As DNA, the CDR3 is TGTGCCAGCAGCTTCAGGGGGGAGGATGAAAAACTGTTTTTT.

The V call is TRBV20-1, the J call TRBJ2-4; no definite D call. With 0 bases removed from V and 0 bases from J, the gap between germline ends came to 15 bases. The CDR3 is 17 amino acids. Germline V gives CDR1 DFQATT, CDR2 SNEGSKA (reference sequence). This CDR3 is CSARESQTNLAKNIQYF. The CDR3 region has the DNA TGCAGTGCTAGAGAGAGTCAGACAAACTTAGCCAAAAACATTCAGTACTTC.

In its sample, this clonotype was seen once. The chain is built from TRBV12-5 and TRBJ1-5; TRBD1 matches at 8 bases. CDR1 is LGHNT and CDR2 is FRNRAP in the germline V gene. Trimming cost V 2 bases and J 4 bases; bases outside gene matches: 7. The CDR3 loop spans 16 amino acids. CDR3 amino acids: CASGLLQGAWNQPQHF. Here the CDR3 DNA reads TGTGCTAGTGGTTTGCTCCAGGGGGCTTGGAATCAGCCCCAGCATTTT.

This chain joins TRBV12-3 or TRBV12-4 and TRBJ2-1; D uncertain. This CDR3 region has 12 residues. Deletions cut 5 bases from V and 7 bases from J, with 9 bases between. The chain's CDR3 is CASSRSGNEQFF. CDR3 DNA sequence: TGTGCCAGCAGTCGCAGTGGGAATGAGCAGTTCTTC.

The chain has TRBV20-1 and TRBJ2-3; D is unresolved. Trimming removed 3 bases at V and 0 bases at J, with 10 bases between. Germline assignment: CDR1 DFQATT and CDR2 SNEGSKA (reference sequence). This CDR3 spans 14 amino acids. The CDR3, as DNA: TGCAGTGCTAGCGGCAGCCGAAGCACAGATACGCAGTATTTT. Its translation: CSASGSRSTDTQYF.

The chain is built from TRBV6-1 and TRBJ2-3, with 13 bases aligning to TRBD2. Looked up from germline, CDR1 is MNHNS and CDR2 is SASEGT. The CDR3 is 16 amino acids. With V trimmed by 6 bases and J by 6 bases, 9 bases remained unmatched. CDR3 sequence (DNA): TGTGCCAGCAGCCAACCCGGACTAGCGGGAGAGGATACGCAGTATTTT. Translated: CASSQPGLAGEDTQYF.

The genes are TRBV6-2 or TRBV6-3 and TRBJ1-1; 8 bases are shared with TRBD1. CDR1 is MNHEY and CDR2 is SVGEGT in the germline V gene. The trim removed 5 bases at V and 3 bases at J, leaving 5 bases unmatched. The CDR3 has 14 residues. CDR3 sequence: CASSPTGGYTEAFF. The CDR3 nucleotides read TGTGCCAGCAGTCCTACAGGGGGATACACTGAAGCTTTCTTT.

The CDR3 loop is CASSLTDGYEQYF. DNA for the CDR3: TGTGCCAGCAGTTTAACCGACGGCTACGAGCAGTACTTC. V is TRBV27 and J is TRBJ2-7, with unresolved D. The germline V gene has CDR1 MNHEY and CDR2 SMNVEV (reference sequence). Trimming left V 2 bases short and J 3 bases short, with 8 bases between. The CDR3 loop spans 13 amino acids.

The chain has TRBV20-1 and TRBJ1-6; a weak D match, TRBD1 (6 bases). Germline V CDR1 and CDR2: DFQATT, SNEGSKA (reference sequence). Trimming took 0 bases from V and 10 from J, leaving 22 bases between them. CDR3 length: 17 amino acids. The CDR3 loop is CSARDRRAGARGSPLHF. CDR3 sequence (DNA): TGCAGTGCTAGAGATCGGCGGGCAGGGGCCAGGGGATCACCCCTCCACTTT.

The rearrangement uses TRBV10-3 and TRBJ2-2, with 7 bases lining up with TRBD1. CDR3 length equals 16 residues. The trim removed 2 bases at V and 0 bases at J, leaving 3 bases unmatched. Germline loops: CDR1 ENHRY, CDR2 SYGVKD. The CDR3: CAISELDRANTGELFF. The CDR3 DNA sequence: TGTGCCATCAGTGAGCTCGACAGGGCGAACACCGGGGAGCTGTTTTTT.

The chain employs TRBV9 and TRBJ2-7; no clear D. Germline V gene data show CDR1 as SGDLS and CDR2 as YYNGEE. CDR3 length: 13 residues. V lost 0 bases and J lost 6, with 10 bases in between. The CDR3 loop is CASSVGVSSEQYF. CDR3 bases: TGTGCCAGCAGCGTAGGGGTCAGTTCCGAGCAGTACTTC.

The chain uses TRBV20-1 and TRBJ2-3; a weak D match, TRBD2 (5 bases). This CDR3 comprises 16 residues. V lost 0 bases, J lost 2 bases, and 15 bases lay in between. Germline CDR1 is DFQATT and CDR2 is SNEGSKA (reference sequence). The CDR3 DNA follows: TGCAGTGCTAGAGATGAAGCGGCCCCCTTCACAGATACGCAGTATTTT. It translates to CSARDEAAPFTDTQYF.

This chain connects TRBV5-1 to TRBJ1-6; 7 bases line up with TRBD1. The germline V gene encodes CDR1 SGHRS and CDR2 YFSETQ. V gave up 4 bases and J gave up 6 bases; unmatched junction bases: 7. This CDR3 contains 15 residues. The CDR3 here is CASSLQQGRNSPLHF. Written as DNA, the CDR3 is TGCGCCAGCAGCCTACAACAGGGGCGTAATTCACCCCTCCACTTT.

The V gene is TRBV5-4, the J gene TRBJ1-2, with TRBD1 identical over 12 bases. The V gene end was trimmed by 2 bases and the J gene end by 2 bases; junction bases not matched to a gene: 13. The CDR3 spans 19 residues. Germline CDR1 is SGHNT and CDR2 is YYREEE (reference sequence). In nucleotides, the CDR3 is TGTGCCAGCAGCTTCACCCCCGGGACAGGGGGCGCCTTGAACTATGGCTACACCTTC. Translating gives CASSFTPGTGGALNYGYTF. The full variable domain, rest sourced from reference TRBV5-4 and TRBJ1-2, is ETGVTQSPTHLIKTRGQQVTLRCSSQSGHNTVSWYQQALGQGPQFIFQYYREEENGRGNFPPRFSGLQFPNYSSELNVNALELDDSALYLCASSFTPGTGGALNYGYTFGSGTRLTVV.

The genes are TRBV20-1 and TRBJ1-1; TRBD1 agrees at 7 bases. Germline CDR1 DFQATT, CDR2 SNEGSKA (reference sequence). J gave up 6 bases and V 0 bases, and 7 bases lay outside the gene matches. This CDR3 has 14 residues. The CDR3 loop is CSAREGGQLSEAFF. The CDR3, as DNA: TGCAGTGCTAGAGAGGGGGGACAGCTTTCTGAAGCTTTCTTT.

The chain is built from TRBV4-3 and TRBJ2-7; D is undetermined. The CDR3 covers 16 residues. The germline gives CDR1 LGHNA, CDR2 YSLEER. Trimming took off 4 bases at V and 2 bases at J, with 18 bases between the two ends. CDR3 DNA sequence: TGCGCCAGCAGCCCCCGGTCCGGACGGAACCCCTACGAGCAGTACTTC. Its protein is CASSPRSGRNPYEQYF.

This chain uses TRBV20-1 with TRBJ2-5, with 7 bases identical to TRBD2. The CDR3 is made up of 16 amino acids. In germline, CDR1 is DFQATT, CDR2 SNEGSKA (reference sequence). V shed 5 bases, J shed 1 base, and the junction held 13 bases outside the gene matches. The CDR3 spells CSAGLTGGGAQETQYF. CDR3 bases: TGCAGTGCTGGCCTTACGGGCGGGGGAGCCCAAGAGACCCAGTACTTC.

The genes are TRBV28 and TRBJ1-5; a weak D match, TRBD1 (6 bases). The germline CDR1 and CDR2 sequences are MDHEN and SYDVKM. Trimming cost V 2 bases and J 0 bases, with 8 bases left between them. This CDR3 has 15 residues. The CDR3 region has the DNA TGTGCCAGCAGTTTAAGGGGGTATAGCAATCAGCCCCAGCATTTT. This codes for CASSLRGYSNQPQHF.

The chain carries TRBV18 and TRBJ2-5, with 7 bases that match TRBD2. J was trimmed by 3 bases and V by 2 bases; bases with no gene match: 15. There are 18 residues in the CDR3. The V gene's germline CDR1 is KGHSH and CDR2 LQKENI. The CDR3 bases are TGTGCCAGCTCACCAAGGGCGGCGGGAGTTGCGTCGGAAGAGACCCAGTACTTC. Translation gives CASSPRAAGVASEETQYF.

CDR3 sequence (DNA): TGCGCCAGCAGCTTGGTTGGGGGGCGCGGAGGCTACACCTTC. This translates into CASSLVGGRGGYTF. This sequence joins TRBV5-1 and TRBJ1-2, with D possibly matching TRBD1 (6 bases). The germline V and J ends were trimmed by 0 bases and 8 bases, with 14 bases remaining between them. The CDR3 is made up of 14 amino acids. In germline, CDR1 is SGHRS, CDR2 YFSETQ.

The chain recombines TRBV6-2 or TRBV6-3 with TRBJ2-5; D is ambiguous. The V and J ends lost 7 bases and 5 bases respectively, with 11 bases between them. The CDR3 length is 12 residues. From germline, CDR1 is MNHEY and CDR2 SVGEGT. The CDR3 region has the DNA TGTGCCAGCAAAAGGAACGGGGAGACCCAGTACTTC. It encodes CASKRNGETQYF.

This clonotype was counted many times. The junction and the germline gene differ at one end; a read error may be behind it. The V gene is TRBV11-2, the J gene TRBJ2-1; 7 nucleotides agree with TRBD2. The CDR3 has 13 amino acids. Germline CDR1 reads SGHAT; CDR2 reads FQNNGV. This chain's CDR3 is CASSLAGGNEQFF. The CDR3 nucleotides read TGTGCTAGCAGCTTAGCGGGCGGTAATGAGCAGTTCTTC.

The genes are TRBV5-1 and TRBJ2-1, with TRBD2 matching over 8 bases. CDR3 length equals 18 residues. The germline gives CDR1 SGHRS, CDR2 YFSETQ. V lost 3 bases to trimming and J lost 0 bases; unmatched junction nucleotides: 11. CDR3 sequence reads: CASSSAVSGGNSYNEQFF. CDR3 coding DNA: TGCGCCAGCAGCTCTGCTGTGAGCGGGGGCAACTCCTACAATGAGCAGTTCTTC.

The CDR3 is CASSLAGQKSTEAFF. CDR3 sequence (DNA): TGTGCCAGCAGCTTGGCCGGGCAAAAGAGCACTGAAGCTTTCTTT. The chain links TRBV5-4 to TRBJ1-1, with D hard to call. CDR1 and CDR2 from the germline V gene are SGHNT and YYREEE (reference sequence). V was shortened by 0 bases and J by 4 bases, with 13 bases between the two germline ends. CDR3 length: 15 amino acids. The full variable domain, in which reference TRBV5-4 and TRBJ1-1 provide the parts outside the CDR3, is ETGVTQSPTHLIKTRGQQVTLRCSSQSGHNTVSWYQQALGQGPQFIFQYYREEENGRGNFPPRFSGLQFPNYSSELNVNALELDDSALYLCASSLAGQKSTEAFFGQGTRLTVV.